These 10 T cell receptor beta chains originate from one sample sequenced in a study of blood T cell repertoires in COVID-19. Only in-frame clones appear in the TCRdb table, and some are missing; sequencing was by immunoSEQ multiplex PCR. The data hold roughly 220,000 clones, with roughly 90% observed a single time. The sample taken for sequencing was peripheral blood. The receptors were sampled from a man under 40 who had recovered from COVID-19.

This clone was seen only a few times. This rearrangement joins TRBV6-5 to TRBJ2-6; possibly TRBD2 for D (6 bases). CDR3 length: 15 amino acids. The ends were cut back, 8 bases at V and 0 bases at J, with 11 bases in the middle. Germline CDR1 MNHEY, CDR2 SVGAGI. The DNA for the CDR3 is TGTGCCAGCCGACCCGGGGGCTCTGGGGCCAACGTCCTGACTTTC. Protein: CASRPGGSGANVLTF.

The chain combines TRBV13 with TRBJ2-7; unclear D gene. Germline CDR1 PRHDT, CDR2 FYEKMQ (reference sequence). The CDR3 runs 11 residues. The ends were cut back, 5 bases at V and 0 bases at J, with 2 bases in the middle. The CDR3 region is CASSLSYEQYF. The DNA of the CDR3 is TGTGCCAGCAGCCTCTCCTACGAGCAGTACTTC. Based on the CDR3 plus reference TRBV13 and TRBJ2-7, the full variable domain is AAGVIQSPRHLIKEKRETATLKCYPIPRHDTVYWYQQGPGQDPQFLISFYEKMQSDKGSIPDRFSAQQFSDYHSELNMSSLELGDSALYFCASSLSYEQYFGPGTRLTVT.

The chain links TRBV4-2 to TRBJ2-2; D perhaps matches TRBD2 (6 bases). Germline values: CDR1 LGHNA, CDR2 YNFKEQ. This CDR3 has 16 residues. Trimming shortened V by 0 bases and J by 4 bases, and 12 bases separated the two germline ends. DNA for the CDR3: TGTGCCAGCAGCCAAGATTTACTAGCTTCCACCGGGGAGCTGTTTTTT. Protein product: CASSQDLLASTGELFF.

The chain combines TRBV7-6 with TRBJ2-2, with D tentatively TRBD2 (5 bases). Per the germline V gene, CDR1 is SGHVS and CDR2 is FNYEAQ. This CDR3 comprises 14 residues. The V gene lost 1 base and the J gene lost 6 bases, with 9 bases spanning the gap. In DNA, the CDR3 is TGTGCCAGCAGCTTAGTACGCGGGTCCGGGGAGCTGTTTTTT. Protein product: CASSLVRGSGELFF.

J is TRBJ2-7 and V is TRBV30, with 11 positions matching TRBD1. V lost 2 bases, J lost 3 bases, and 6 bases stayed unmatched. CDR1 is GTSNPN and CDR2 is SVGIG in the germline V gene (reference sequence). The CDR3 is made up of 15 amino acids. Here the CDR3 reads CAWSSGQGAYYEQYF. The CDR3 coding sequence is TGTGCCTGGAGTTCCGGACAGGGGGCATACTACGAGCAGTACTTC.

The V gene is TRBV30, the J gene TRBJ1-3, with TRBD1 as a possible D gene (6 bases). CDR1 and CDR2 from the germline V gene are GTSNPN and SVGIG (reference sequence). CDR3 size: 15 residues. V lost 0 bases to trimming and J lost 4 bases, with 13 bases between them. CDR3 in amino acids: CAWSVFGGLGNTIYF. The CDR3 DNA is TGTGCCTGGAGTGTATTTGGGGGCTTAGGAAACACCATATATTTT.

In DNA form, the CDR3 reads TGTGCCAGTAAACAGGGGGGAACCGGGGAGCTGTTTTTT. Protein sequence: CASKQGGTGELFF. The chain combines TRBV19 with TRBJ2-2, with 8 bases matching TRBD1. The germline gives CDR1 LNHDA, CDR2 SQIVND (reference sequence). The junction had 3 bases not matched to a gene; V was cut back by 7 bases and J by 5 bases. CDR3 length: 13 amino acids.

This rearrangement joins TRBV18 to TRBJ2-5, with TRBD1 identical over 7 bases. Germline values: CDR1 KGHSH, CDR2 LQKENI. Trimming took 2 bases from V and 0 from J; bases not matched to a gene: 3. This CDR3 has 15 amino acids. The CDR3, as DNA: TGTGCCAGCTCACCAAGACAGGGAGACCAAGAGACCCAGTACTTC. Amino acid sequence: CASSPRQGDQETQYF.

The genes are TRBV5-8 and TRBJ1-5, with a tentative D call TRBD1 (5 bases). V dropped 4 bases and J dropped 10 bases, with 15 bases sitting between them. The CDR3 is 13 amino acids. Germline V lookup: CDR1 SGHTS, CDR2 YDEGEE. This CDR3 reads CASSAHSGFPQHF. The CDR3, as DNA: TGTGCCAGCAGCGCCCACTCAGGGTTCCCCCAGCATTTT.

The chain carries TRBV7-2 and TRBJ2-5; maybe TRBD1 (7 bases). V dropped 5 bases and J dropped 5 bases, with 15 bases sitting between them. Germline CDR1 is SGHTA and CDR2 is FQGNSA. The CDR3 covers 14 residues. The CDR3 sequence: CASSDQGGWETQYF. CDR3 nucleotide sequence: TGTGCCAGCAGCGATCAGGGGGGATGGGAGACCCAGTACTTC.